Following are 18 T cell receptor beta chains from one sample sequenced in a study of immune evolution from preneoplasia to lung adenocarcinoma. Only in-frame clones appear in the TCRdb table, and some are missing; sequencing was by immunoSEQ multiplex PCR. The sample contains fewer than 6,000 clones, 70% to 90% of which appear only once. The sample consisted of FFPE invasive lung adenocarcinoma tissue. The receptors here all came from a person aged 50-59 years with lung adenocarcinoma.

The chain is built from TRBV5-6 and TRBJ2-7; 9 nucleotides match TRBD1. J gave up 0 bases and V 4 bases, and 5 bases lay outside the gene matches. Germline V CDR1 and CDR2: SGHDT, YYEEEE. The CDR3 extends over 15 amino acids. The CDR3 sequence is CASSEVTGGSYEQYF. In DNA, the CDR3 is TGTGCCAGCAGCGAGGTGACAGGGGGCTCCTACGAGCAGTACTTC.

The rearrangement joins TRBV4-3 to TRBJ2-3; 13 bases are a match to TRBD2. The V segment lost 6 bases and the J segment 3 bases; nucleotides outside the gene matches: 3. The CDR3 runs to 15 residues. The germline gives CDR1 LGHNA, CDR2 YSLEER. The DNA of the CDR3 is TGCGCCAGCAGTCCGACTAGCGGGAGGACAGATACGCAGTATTTT. It specifies CASSPTSGRTDTQYF.

The chain is built from TRBV7-2 and TRBJ1-2, with D possibly TRBD1 on 5 matching bases. This CDR3 spans 16 amino acids. Germline assignment: CDR1 SGHTA and CDR2 FQGNSA. Trimming shortened V by 3 bases and J by 7 bases, and 21 bases separated the two germline ends. The CDR3 DNA reads TGTGCCAGCAGCTTGGACCGGGACGGGGCAAGAAGTGGCTACACCTTC. It is translated as CASSLDRDGARSGYTF.

This chain connects TRBV28 to TRBJ1-1; no definite D call. Trimming shortened V by 4 bases and J by 1 base, and 13 bases separated the two germline ends. CDR3 size: 15 residues. Looked up from germline, CDR1 is MDHEN and CDR2 is SYDVKM. Here the CDR3 reads CASSYPLGGNTEAFF. CDR3 coding DNA: TGTGCCAGCAGTTACCCCCTGGGCGGGAACACTGAAGCTTTCTTT.

The rearrangement uses TRBV4-1 and TRBJ2-6; 10 bases fit TRBD1. The trim removed 6 bases at V and 3 bases at J, leaving 11 bases unmatched. Germline-derived CDR1 and CDR2 are MGHRA and YSYEKL. There are 18 residues in the CDR3. The CDR3 sequence: CASSRSDRGAGGANVLTF. DNA of the CDR3: TGCGCCAGCAGTCGATCGGACAGGGGGGCGGGTGGGGCCAACGTCCTGACTTTC.

The chain carries TRBV7-8 and TRBJ1-5; weak D call: TRBD1 (5 bases). The germline CDR1 and CDR2 sequences are SGHVS and FQNEAQ. The V gene lost 2 bases and the J gene lost 3 bases, with 11 bases spanning the gap. The CDR3 consists of 15 residues. CDR3 sequence (DNA): TGTGCCAGCAGCTTATTTAACAGGCCCAATCAGCCCCAGCATTTT. Its translation: CASSLFNRPNQPQHF.

The chain has TRBV11-1 and TRBJ2-5; D possibly corresponds to TRBD2 (5 bases). In germline, CDR1 is SGHAT, CDR2 FQDESV (reference sequence). The CDR3 is made up of 13 amino acids. The germline V and J ends were trimmed by 1 base and 5 bases, with 8 bases remaining between them. CDR3 sequence reads: CASSLVRRETQYF. The CDR3 coding sequence is TGTGCCAGCAGCTTAGTTAGGAGGGAGACCCAGTACTTC.

CDR3 sequence: CASSFGTGGETQYF. CDR3 coding DNA: TGTGCCAGCAGCTTCGGGACAGGGGGAGAGACCCAGTACTTC. This chain uses TRBV7-2 with TRBJ2-5; 11 bases fit TRBD1. This CDR3 has 14 amino acids. Germline CDR1 SGHTA, CDR2 FQGNSA. With V trimmed by 3 bases and J by 4 bases, 1 base remained unmatched.

This chain connects TRBV30 to TRBJ1-1, with a weak D call TRBD1 (6 bases). The germline CDR1 and CDR2 sequences are GTSNPN and SVGIG (reference sequence). V lost 6 bases, J lost 4 bases, and 21 bases lay in between. The CDR3 sequence is 15 residues long. The CDR3 reads CACLYRWTDRTEAFF. CDR3 coding DNA: TGTGCCTGCCTTTACCGGTGGACAGACCGCACTGAAGCTTTCTTT.

V and J are TRBV2 and TRBJ1-3; D unclear. Per germline, CDR1 SNHLY and CDR2 FYNNEI. The length of the CDR3 is 12 residues. The V end was cut by 6 bases, the J end by 1 base, with 4 bases between. The CDR3 nucleotides read TGTGCCAGCAGAGCTTCTGGAAACACCATATATTTT. Encoded protein: CASRASGNTIYF.

The sample holds one count of this clone. The CDR3 spells CASSEAGLTGELFF. The CDR3 DNA is TGTGCCAGCAGTGAAGCCGGACTAACCGGGGAGCTGTTTTTT. The chain links TRBV6-1 to TRBJ2-2, with D perhaps TRBD2 (6 bases). CDR1 is MNHNS and CDR2 is SASEGT in the germline V gene. V was trimmed by 0 bases and J by 5 bases, leaving 7 bases between them. The length of the CDR3 is 14 residues.

This chain connects TRBV28 to TRBJ1-2, with a tentative D call TRBD1 (6 bases). This CDR3 region has 15 residues. The germline CDR1 and CDR2 sequences are MDHEN and SYDVKM. Trimming took 4 bases from V and 7 from J, leaving 19 bases between them. The CDR3 region has the DNA TGTGCCAGCAGTTCAAAGACCTCCGGGACACTTGGCTACACCTTC. Its translation is CASSSKTSGTLGYTF.

This chain links TRBV7-9 with TRBJ2-1; 13 nucleotides line up with TRBD2. The CDR3 spans 18 residues. V was pared by 2 bases and J by 0 bases, with 4 bases of the junction left unmatched. The germline gives CDR1 SEHNR, CDR2 FQNEAQ (reference sequence). The CDR3 loop reads CASSLTRTSGSSYNEQFF. CDR3 coding DNA: TGTGCCAGCAGCTTAACCAGGACTAGCGGGAGCTCCTACAATGAGCAGTTCTTC.

The chain uses TRBV19 and TRBJ1-1, with D perhaps TRBD1 (6 bases). The CDR3 length is 13 residues. CDR1 LNHDA and CDR2 SQIVND come from the germline V gene (reference sequence). Deletions cut 1 base from V and 5 bases from J, with 8 bases between. DNA of the CDR3: TGTGCCAGTAGTATAGGCGGACAGACTGAAGCTTTCTTT. It codes for CASSIGGQTEAFF.

This sequence joins TRBV30 and TRBJ2-5; D not certain. The end of the DNA aligns better with TRBJ2-7, so the J call may be wrong. Germline V lookup: CDR1 GTSNPN, CDR2 SVGIG (reference sequence). This CDR3 contains 12 residues. This chain's CDR3 is CAWSQSLTEQYF. The CDR3 region has the DNA TGTGCCTGGAGTCAGAGTTTAACCGAGCAGTACTTC.

The rearrangement joins TRBV4-2 to TRBJ2-6, with D tentatively TRBD2 (6 bases). Deletions cut 1 base from V and 4 bases from J, with 14 bases between. Germline V gene sequence: CDR1 LGHNA, CDR2 YNFKEQ. CDR3 length equals 17 residues. The CDR3 sequence: CASSQGGEYLGANVLTF. The CDR3 DNA reads TGTGCCAGCAGCCAAGGGGGGGAGTATTTAGGGGCCAACGTCCTGACTTTC.

The count of this clone is one. The chain uses TRBV7-3 and TRBJ1-1; TRBD1 agrees at 8 bases. V dropped 5 bases and J dropped 1; count of bases not matched to a gene: 6. The germline V gene has CDR1 SGHTA and CDR2 FQGTGA. The CDR3 loop spans 15 amino acids. Here the CDR3 DNA reads TGTGCCAGCAGCAAGGGGGGGACAGGGAACACTGAAGCTTTCTTT. Protein: CASSKGGTGNTEAFF. The variable domain in full, with the rest retrieved from reference TRBV7-3 and TRBJ1-1, is GAGVSQTPSNKVTEKGKYVELRCDPISGHTALYWYRQSLGQGPEFLIYFQGTGAADDSGLPNDRFFAVRPEGSVSTLKIQRTERGDSAVYLCASSKGGTGNTEAFFGQGTRLTVV.

This sequence joins TRBV13 and TRBJ2-2; D gene ambiguous. V was trimmed by 5 bases and J by 2 bases, leaving 6 bases between them. Germline lookup yields CDR1 PRHDT and CDR2 FYEKMQ (reference sequence). CDR3 length equals 13 residues. CDR3: CASSPYNTGELFF. DNA for the CDR3: TGTGCCAGCAGCCCATACAACACCGGGGAGCTGTTTTTT.